This TCR beta chain was documented in a study of cytomegalovirus exposure and HLA in healthy donors. Study as a whole: Among about 179 million T cells, an earlier analysis found 117 million unique TCR beta sequences.

It was with 60 Vbeta and 13 Jbeta primers that the PCR ran. Assay used: immunoSEQ multiplex PCR; TCRdb lists only in-frame clones, some missing. The table records about 160,000 clones, about 78% of them present only once. The V segment lost 7 bases and the J segment 4 bases; nucleotides outside the gene matches: 8. This CDR3 has 14 residues. Germline assignment: CDR1 MDHEN and CDR2 SYDVKM. J is TRBJ2-7 and V is TRBV28; the match to TRBD1 covers 9 bases. The sequence was obtained from a male donor in good health and CMV-seronegative. Material: PBMCs. CDR3 amino acids: CASTTGTGLYEQYF. For the CDR3, the DNA is TGTGCCAGCACAACCGGGACAGGGTTGTACGAGCAGTACTTC.